A selection of T cell receptor beta chains follows, all from one sample in a study of T cell responses to AZD1222 COVID-19 vaccine. The table came from immunoSEQ multiplex PCR; TCRdb's copy has only in-frame clones and leaves some out. Among about 150,000 clones listed, roughly nine tenths were seen once. Sample: peripheral blood, taken on day 0 of MenACWY control vaccination. The receptors here all came from an adult in good health. CDR3s include the opening cysteine and the closing phenylalanine or tryptophan. D genes are given only for firm matches. Some rows mark clone size as missing; the rest say once, few, many or name a class of expanded clone.

V gene: TRBV12-1; D gene: NA; clone size: once; J gene: TRBJ2-7; CDR3 DNA: TGTGCCAGCAGCCCCCCCCGTCTGGCGATCCAGTACTTC; CDR3 protein: CASSPPRLAIQYF
V gene: TRBV19; D gene: TRBD1; clone size: NA; J gene: TRBJ2-7; CDR3 DNA: TGTGCCAGTAGTCCGTCCGGGACAGGCTACTACGAGCAGTACTTC; CDR3 protein: CASSPSGTGYYEQYF
V gene: TRBV24-1; D gene: NA; clone size: NA; J gene: TRBJ2-2; CDR3 DNA: TGTGCCACCAGCGGGGCCCCGAACACCGGGGAGCTGTTTTTT; CDR3 protein: CATSGAPNTGELFF
V gene: TRBV21-1; D gene: NA; clone size: NA; J gene: TRBJ2-7; CDR3 DNA: TGTGCCAGCAGCCTTTTATTAGAGCGTGGCTACGAGCAGTACTTC; CDR3 protein: CASSLLLERGYEQYF
V gene: TRBV6-6; D gene: NA; clone size: NA; J gene: TRBJ1-1; CDR3 DNA: TGTGCCAGCAGCCCTAGACAGATCACTGAAGCTTTCTTT; CDR3 protein: CASSPRQITEAFF
V gene: TRBV30; D gene: TRBD1; clone size: NA; J gene: TRBJ2-3; CDR3 DNA: TGTGCCTGGATCCCACCCCGAGGGGGCGGCACAGATACGCAGTATTTT; CDR3 protein: CAWIPPRGGGTDTQYF
V gene: TRBV28; D gene: TRBD1; clone size: NA; J gene: TRBJ1-1; CDR3 DNA: TGTGCCAGCAGTATACCGGACAGGGGGCTGCGAGCTTTCTTT; CDR3 protein: CASSIPDRGLRAFF
V gene: TRBV24-1; D gene: NA; clone size: few; J gene: TRBJ2-7; CDR3 DNA: TGTGCCACAATGGGCCTTACAGGAGGCGAGCAGTACTTC; CDR3 protein: CATMGLTGGEQYF
V gene: TRBV5-5; D gene: NA; clone size: NA; J gene: TRBJ1-5; CDR3 DNA: TGTGCCAGCAGCCTGACTCAGGGTGGGGAGCCCCAGCATTTT; CDR3 protein: CASSLTQGGEPQHF
V gene: TRBV9; D gene: NA; clone size: NA; J gene: TRBJ1-3; CDR3 DNA: TGTGCCAGCAGCCCGGGGACCAACGCTGGAAACACCATATATTTT; CDR3 protein: CASSPGTNAGNTIYF
V gene: TRBV5-1; D gene: TRBD2; clone size: NA; J gene: TRBJ2-5; CDR3 DNA: TGCGCCAGCAGCTTGGACCTAGCGGGACAAGAGACCCAGTACTTC; CDR3 protein: CASSLDLAGQETQYF
V gene: TRBV7-2; D gene: TRBD2; clone size: few; J gene: TRBJ2-2; CDR3 DNA: TGTGCCAGCAGCCAAGGCGGGGGAACCGGGGAGCTGTTTTTT; CDR3 protein: CASSQGGGTGELFF
V gene: TRBV5-5; D gene: NA; clone size: NA; J gene: TRBJ2-3; CDR3 DNA: TGTGCCAGCAGGAGCGGACCTGCGGGGGATACGCAGTATTTT; CDR3 protein: CASRSGPAGDTQYF
V gene: TRBV7-6; D gene: NA; clone size: NA; J gene: TRBJ2-2; CDR3 DNA: TGTGCCAGCAGTATAAGAGGCGGGACAGAGAACACCGGGGAGCTGTTTTTT; CDR3 protein: CASSIRGGTENTGELFF
V gene: TRBV19; D gene: NA; clone size: NA; J gene: TRBJ1-1; CDR3 DNA: TGTGCCAGTAGGGATCGTCGGGAGGCCCGGAACACTGAAGCTTTCTTT; CDR3 protein: CASRDRREARNTEAFF
V gene: TRBV5-1; D gene: TRBD2; clone size: few; J gene: TRBJ2-1; CDR3 DNA: TGCGCCAGCAGCTTACTAGCGGGGGGAAACAATGAGCAGTTCTTC; CDR3 protein: CASSLLAGGNNEQFF
V gene: TRBV30; D gene: TRBD1; clone size: NA; J gene: TRBJ1-2; CDR3 DNA: TGTGCCTGGAACCAACAGGGGGCTAATGGCTACACCTTC; CDR3 protein: CAWNQQGANGYTF
V gene: TRBV11-2; D gene: TRBD2; clone size: NA; J gene: TRBJ2-1; CDR3 DNA: TGTGCCAGCAGCTTAGACCCCCCGGGGGGAGAGCAGTTCTTC; CDR3 protein: CASSLDPPGGEQFF
V gene: TRBV2; D gene: NA; clone size: NA; J gene: TRBJ2-2; CDR3 DNA: TGTGCCAGCAGTGGAGTGGGGTACACCGGGGAGCTGTTTTTT; CDR3 protein: CASSGVGYTGELFF
V gene: TRBV19; D gene: NA; clone size: NA; J gene: TRBJ2-1; CDR3 DNA: TGTGCCAGTAGTAGTCCCGGGGACAAGAAGCAGTTCTTC; CDR3 protein: CASSSPGDKKQFF
V gene: TRBV28; D gene: NA; clone size: once; J gene: TRBJ2-2; CDR3 DNA: TGTGCCAGCAGTTCGACTCGCGGGGAGCTGTTTTTT; CDR3 protein: CASSSTRGELFF
V gene: TRBV5-1; D gene: TRBD2; clone size: NA; J gene: TRBJ2-1; CDR3 DNA: TGCGCCAGCAGAGACCTAGCGGGAGGTGGGCTCGGGGATGAGCAGTTCTTC; CDR3 protein: CASRDLAGGGLGDEQFF
V gene: TRBV5-1; D gene: NA; clone size: NA; J gene: TRBJ2-3; CDR3 DNA: TGCGCCAGCAGGCAAGAGACAGATACGCAGTATTTT; CDR3 protein: CASRQETDTQYF
V gene: TRBV7-9; D gene: NA; clone size: NA; J gene: TRBJ2-7; CDR3 DNA: TGTGCCAGCAGCTTAGGTAGGGGGGTCCAGTACTTC; CDR3 protein: CASSLGRGVQYF
V gene: TRBV10-3; D gene: TRBD1; clone size: NA; J gene: TRBJ1-1; CDR3 DNA: TGTGCCATCAGTGACCTGACAGGGGATTTAACTGAAGCTTTCTTT; CDR3 protein: CAISDLTGDLTEAFF
V gene: TRBV7-2; D gene: NA; clone size: NA; J gene: TRBJ2-5; CDR3 DNA: TGTGCCAGCAGCTTAGTAGCGGCCGGGGCAGGAGAGACCCAGTACTTC; CDR3 protein: CASSLVAAGAGETQYF
V gene: TRBV4-3; D gene: NA; clone size: NA; J gene: TRBJ1-2; CDR3 DNA: TGCGCCAGCAGCCAAGTAGGGCAGTCTAACTATGGCTACACCTTC; CDR3 protein: CASSQVGQSNYGYTF
V gene: TRBV11-2; D gene: NA; clone size: NA; J gene: TRBJ1-4; CDR3 DNA: TGTGCCAGCAGCTTCCGGGGCCGGGGTGAAAAACTGTTTTTT; CDR3 protein: CASSFRGRGEKLFF
V gene: TRBV6-5; D gene: NA; clone size: NA; J gene: TRBJ1-3; CDR3 DNA: TGTGCCAGCAGTTCCGGACAAACGGGAAACACCATATATTTT; CDR3 protein: CASSSGQTGNTIYF
V gene: TRBV2; D gene: NA; clone size: few; J gene: TRBJ1-5; CDR3 DNA: TGTGCCAGCAGTGACAGGTTCCCTGTTCAGCCCCAGCATTTT; CDR3 protein: CASSDRFPVQPQHF
V gene: TRBV7-3; D gene: NA; clone size: NA; J gene: TRBJ2-5; CDR3 DNA: TGTGCCAGCAGTCCGGGCCCAGTACAAGAGACCCAGTACTTC; CDR3 protein: CASSPGPVQETQYF
V gene: TRBV6-1; D gene: TRBD1; clone size: few; J gene: TRBJ1-2; CDR3 DNA: TGTGCCAGCAGTGAAGCGGGACAGGACTATGGCTACACCTTC; CDR3 protein: CASSEAGQDYGYTF
V gene: TRBV28; D gene: TRBD2; clone size: NA; J gene: TRBJ2-2; CDR3 DNA: TGTGCCAGCCACGTGGGGGGAGGGGCCATCACCGGGGAGCTGTTTTTT; CDR3 protein: CASHVGGGAITGELFF
V gene: TRBV5-1; D gene: NA; clone size: NA; J gene: TRBJ2-5; CDR3 DNA: TGCGCCAGCAGCTTCGACCCCGGGACCACCGAAGAGACCCAGTACTTC; CDR3 protein: CASSFDPGTTEETQYF
V gene: TRBV6-6; D gene: NA; clone size: NA; J gene: TRBJ1-5; CDR3 DNA: TGTGCCAGCAGTTCATTAAATAGCAATCAGCCCCAGCATTTT; CDR3 protein: CASSSLNSNQPQHF
V gene: TRBV18; D gene: TRBD2; clone size: NA; J gene: TRBJ2-2; CDR3 DNA: TGTGCCAGCTCACCAATGCCGGGACTAGCGGGAGGCCCTGACACCGGGGAGCTGTTTTTT; CDR3 protein: CASSPMPGLAGGPDTGELFF
V gene: TRBV19; D gene: TRBD1; clone size: NA; J gene: TRBJ1-2; CDR3 DNA: TGTGCCAGTAGTATAGACAGGGACAGTGGCTACACCTTC; CDR3 protein: CASSIDRDSGYTF
V gene: TRBV4-3; D gene: NA; clone size: once; J gene: TRBJ1-1; CDR3 DNA: TGCGCCAGCAGCCCCAGGAACCCGAACACTGAAGCTTTCTTT; CDR3 protein: CASSPRNPNTEAFF
V gene: TRBV19; D gene: TRBD1; clone size: few; J gene: TRBJ1-2; CDR3 DNA: TGTGCCAGTAGTCATCAGTCCGGGACAGGGGGAGGCTACACCTTC; CDR3 protein: CASSHQSGTGGGYTF
V gene: TRBV2; D gene: NA; clone size: NA; J gene: TRBJ1-1; CDR3 DNA: TGTGCCAGCAGTGAAAAGATCGCGGAGTTCACTGAAGCTTTCTTT; CDR3 protein: CASSEKIAEFTEAFF
V gene: TRBV29-1; D gene: TRBD2; clone size: NA; J gene: TRBJ2-3; CDR3 DNA: TGCAGCGTGGTGACTAGCGGGGTTAGCACAGATACGCAGTATTTT; CDR3 protein: CSVVTSGVSTDTQYF
V gene: TRBV6-2/TRBV6-3; D gene: NA; clone size: NA; J gene: TRBJ2-7; CDR3 DNA: TGTGCCAGCAGTTACTCGCGGATCCGGGCCTCCTACGAGCAGTACTTC; CDR3 protein: CASSYSRIRASYEQYF
V gene: TRBV18; D gene: NA; clone size: NA; J gene: TRBJ1-1; CDR3 DNA: TGTGCCAGCTCACCCCCGGCATCATGGAACACTGAAGCTTTCTTT; CDR3 protein: CASSPPASWNTEAFF
V gene: TRBV2; D gene: NA; clone size: NA; J gene: TRBJ2-5; CDR3 DNA: TGTGCCAGCAGTGCCAGGCCTGGACAAGAGACCCAGTACTTC; CDR3 protein: CASSARPGQETQYF
V gene: TRBV4-3; D gene: TRBD1; clone size: NA; J gene: TRBJ2-7; CDR3 DNA: TGCGCCAGCAGCCAATCGGACAGGGAAGACTACGAGCAGTACTTC; CDR3 protein: CASSQSDREDYEQYF
V gene: TRBV28; D gene: NA; clone size: NA; J gene: TRBJ1-4; CDR3 DNA: TGTGCCAGCAGTTTATTGTCGACAGGAAGGGATGAAAAACTGTTTTTT; CDR3 protein: CASSLLSTGRDEKLFF
V gene: TRBV28; D gene: NA; clone size: NA; J gene: TRBJ1-3; CDR3 DNA: TGTGCCAGCAGTTTAGGAAACACCATATATTTT; CDR3 protein: CASSLGNTIYF
V gene: TRBV25-1; D gene: NA; clone size: NA; J gene: TRBJ1-1; CDR3 DNA: TGTGCCAGCAAGGGGGGGGCAGAGAAAGGAAATGAAGCTTTCTTT; CDR3 protein: CASKGGAEKGNEAFF
V gene: TRBV3-1/TRBV3-2; D gene: TRBD1; clone size: NA; J gene: TRBJ1-4; CDR3 DNA: TGTGCCAGCAGCCACCTTGACGGGACAGATAATGAAAAACTGTTTTTT; CDR3 protein: CASSHLDGTDNEKLFF
V gene: TRBV6-6; D gene: NA; clone size: NA; J gene: TRBJ2-4; CDR3 DNA: TGTGCCAGCAGCGATACCACCCGCGAAATCGAAAACATTCAGTACTTC; CDR3 protein: CASSDTTREIENIQYF
V gene: TRBV10-3; D gene: NA; clone size: NA; J gene: TRBJ1-1; CDR3 DNA: TGTGCCATCAGTGGGTTGAACACTGAAGCTTTCTTT; CDR3 protein: CAISGLNTEAFF
V gene: TRBV30; D gene: NA; clone size: NA; J gene: TRBJ2-7; CDR3 DNA: TGTGCCTGGAGCCGGTACGGGCCCTTCAACGAGCAGTACTTC; CDR3 protein: CAWSRYGPFNEQYF
V gene: TRBV3-1/TRBV3-2; D gene: NA; clone size: NA; J gene: TRBJ1-4; CDR3 DNA: TGTGCCAGCAGCTATTCTTTCGGCGAAAAACTGTTTTTT; CDR3 protein: CASSYSFGEKLFF
V gene: TRBV7-3; D gene: TRBD1; clone size: once; J gene: TRBJ2-3; CDR3 DNA: TGTGCCAGCAGCTGGACAGGGGGCTTCGCAGATACGCAGTATTTT; CDR3 protein: CASSWTGGFADTQYF
V gene: TRBV19; D gene: TRBD1; clone size: once; J gene: TRBJ1-2; CDR3 DNA: TGTGCCAGTACGGAGGACAGGGGCTATGGCTACACCTTC; CDR3 protein: CASTEDRGYGYTF